This record concerns one T cell receptor beta chain sequence. The antigen is unknown. The TCR beta libraries were generated through quantitative 5'-RACE incorporating molecular barcodes. TCRdb re-called the 5' RACE reads with MiXCR, one entry per CDR3 protein. The sample contains roughly 700,000 distinct CDR3 sequences, 19% of which appear only once. The data stem from a study of CD8 T cells in ankylosing spondylitis. Whole-study findings and limits: Typical of ankylosing spondylitis blood, it appeared, was a TCR beta motif of eight highly homologous variants. As reported, disease-linked clones showed significant enrichment in matched ankylosing spondylitis synovial fluid. Prior work had noted some motif variants in reactive arthritis blood and synovial fluid. With a CD8+ phenotype, disease-linked clones were relatively rare in peripheral blood.

Germline-derived CDR1 and CDR2 are MNHEY and SMNVEV (reference sequence). J gave up 0 bases and V 6 bases, and 5 bases lay outside the gene matches. This CDR3 contains 16 residues. This sequence joins TRBV27 and TRBJ2-7; 13 positions agree with TRBD2. The receptor was isolated from a male donor with ankylosing spondylitis. Sequenced sample: blood, either unsorted or a sorted T cell fraction (not recorded which). The CDR3: CASSPGLAGPSYEQYF. CDR3 bases: TGTGCCAGCAGCCCGGGACTAGCGGGACCCTCCTACGAGCAGTACTTC.